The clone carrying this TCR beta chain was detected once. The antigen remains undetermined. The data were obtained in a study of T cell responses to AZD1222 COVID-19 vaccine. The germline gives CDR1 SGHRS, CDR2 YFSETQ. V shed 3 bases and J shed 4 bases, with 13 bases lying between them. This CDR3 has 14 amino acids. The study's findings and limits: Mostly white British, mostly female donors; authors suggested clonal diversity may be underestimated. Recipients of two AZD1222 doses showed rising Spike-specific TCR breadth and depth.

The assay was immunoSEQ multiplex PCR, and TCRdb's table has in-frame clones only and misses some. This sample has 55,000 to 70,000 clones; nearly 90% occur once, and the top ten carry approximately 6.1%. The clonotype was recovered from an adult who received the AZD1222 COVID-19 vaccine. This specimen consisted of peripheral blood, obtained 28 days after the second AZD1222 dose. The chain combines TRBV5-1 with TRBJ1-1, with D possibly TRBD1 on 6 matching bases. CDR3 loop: CASSSEGGPTEAFF. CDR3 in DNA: TGCGCCAGCAGCTCGGAGGGGGGACCCACTGAAGCTTTCTTT.